The rows below give T cell receptor beta chains drawn from one sample of a study of T-cell memory formation after mild COVID-19. TCRdb re-analysed the 5' RACE reads in MiXCR, keeping a single row per CDR3 protein. Here the sample spans about 250,000 distinct CDR3 sequences, approximately 18% being singletons. The sample consisted of PBMCs or a T cell subset sorted from them (not recorded which). These receptors all stem from a young man who had mild COVID-19 (a few samples of this study predate the infection). Cell type and time point are not known. Both conserved end residues are part of each CDR3. D genes are given only for firm matches. Some rows mark clone size as missing; the rest say once, few, many or name a class of expanded clone.

size: -
D: -
J: TRBJ2-1
V: TRBV27
CDR3: CASSSTTSGEQFF
DNA: TGTGCCAGCAGTTCGACCACCTCCGGCGAGCAGTTCTTC

size: many
D: -
J: TRBJ2-7
V: TRBV5-1
CDR3: CASSFPGSVDEQYF
DNA: TGCGCCAGCAGCTTTCCAGGGTCAGTGGACGAGCAGTACTTC

size: -
D: -
J: TRBJ1-1
V: TRBV9
CDR3: CASSPEGDTEAFF
DNA: TGTGCCAGCAGCCCGGAGGGGGACACTGAAGCTTTCTTT

size: -
D: TRBD2
J: TRBJ2-3
V: TRBV10-3
CDR3: CAISVPGLAGGNRTPDTQYF
DNA: TGTGCCATCAGTGTGCCGGGACTAGCGGGGGGGAACAGGACCCCAGATACGCAGTATTTT

size: many
D: TRBD2
J: TRBJ2-1
V: TRBV20-1
CDR3: CSARARGVLGEQFF
DNA: TGCAGTGCTAGAGCGCGGGGGGTTCTGGGAGAGCAGTTCTTC

size: many
D: -
J: TRBJ2-2
V: TRBV7-2
CDR3: CASSLGGGPGELFF
DNA: TGTGCCAGCAGCTTAGGAGGGGGTCCCGGGGAGCTGTTTTTT

size: -
D: -
J: TRBJ2-6
V: TRBV7-2
CDR3: CASTSTGTGANVLTF
DNA: TGTGCCAGCACCTCTACAGGGACTGGGGCCAACGTCCTGACTTTC

size: few
D: TRBD1
J: TRBJ1-1
V: TRBV5-4
CDR3: CASSSGGEPAEAFF
DNA: TGTGCCAGCAGCTCAGGGGGCGAACCTGCTGAAGCTTTCTTT

size: many
D: TRBD1
J: TRBJ2-3
V: TRBV12-3/TRBV12-4
CDR3: CASSLAQGRTDTQYF
DNA: TGTGCCAGCAGTTTGGCACAGGGGCGCACAGATACGCAGTATTTT

size: -
D: -
J: TRBJ1-2
V: TRBV10-3
CDR3: CASTADGLRGYGYTF
DNA: TGTGCCAGCACCGCCGACGGGCTCAGGGGCTATGGCTACACCTTC

size: few
D: -
J: TRBJ1-6
V: TRBV5-1
CDR3: CASSLRVDAGYNSPLHF
DNA: TGCGCCAGCAGCTTAAGGGTCGATGCCGGCTATAATTCACCCCTCCACTTT

size: -
D: TRBD1
J: TRBJ1-5
V: TRBV5-5
CDR3: CASSLVDRAGQPQHF
DNA: TGTGCCAGCAGCTTGGTGGACAGGGCGGGTCAGCCCCAGCATTTT

size: few
D: -
J: TRBJ2-1
V: TRBV4-2
CDR3: CASSQEEGNNEQFF
DNA: TGTGCCAGCAGCCAAGAAGAGGGAAACAATGAGCAGTTCTTC

size: few
D: -
J: TRBJ2-7
V: TRBV5-1
CDR3: CASSLDGSPGYEQYF
DNA: TGCGCCAGCAGCTTGGATGGCTCTCCCGGCTACGAGCAGTACTTC

size: few
D: -
J: TRBJ1-5
V: TRBV6-7
CDR3: CASILAGKGNQPQHF
DNA: TGTGCCAGCATCCTAGCGGGGAAGGGCAATCAGCCCCAGCATTTT

size: few
D: -
J: TRBJ2-3
V: TRBV20-1
CDR3: CSAPTSTDTQYF
DNA: TGCAGTGCCCCTACTAGCACAGATACGCAGTATTTT

size: few
D: -
J: TRBJ1-2
V: TRBV4-1
CDR3: CASSPPGSTNYGYTF
DNA: TGCGCCAGCAGCCCACCAGGGAGTACTAACTATGGCTACACCTTC

size: -
D: TRBD2
J: TRBJ2-3
V: TRBV20-1
CDR3: CSAKVLAPSGVTDTQYF
DNA: TGCAGTGCTAAAGTACTGGCCCCTAGCGGGGTAACAGATACGCAGTATTTT

size: -
D: -
J: TRBJ2-2
V: TRBV9
CDR3: CASSVVSDTGELFF
DNA: TGTGCCAGCAGCGTAGTCTCAGACACCGGGGAGCTGTTTTTT

size: few
D: TRBD2
J: TRBJ2-5
V: TRBV11-2
CDR3: CASSSRLAGGPETQYF
DNA: TGTGCCAGCAGCTCAAGACTAGCGGGGGGGCCAGAGACCCAGTACTTC

size: -
D: TRBD1
J: TRBJ1-2
V: TRBV6-6
CDR3: CASSYRGGTGYTF
DNA: TGTGCCAGCAGTTACAGAGGGGGCACTGGCTACACCTTC

size: -
D: -
J: TRBJ2-5
V: TRBV7-9
CDR3: CASSLTLGTPNQETQYF
DNA: TGTGCCAGCAGCTTGACACTTGGGACACCCAACCAAGAGACCCAGTACTTC

size: few
D: -
J: TRBJ2-1
V: TRBV20-1
CDR3: CSAWGDTYNEQFF
DNA: TGCAGTGCGTGGGGAGATACCTACAATGAGCAGTTCTTC

size: few
D: -
J: TRBJ2-7
V: TRBV12-3/TRBV12-4
CDR3: CASSLMVPSYEQYF
DNA: TGTGCCAGCAGTTTGATGGTCCCCTCCTACGAGCAGTACTTC

size: few
D: -
J: TRBJ2-5
V: TRBV10-3
CDR3: CAISENRVAETQYF
DNA: TGTGCCATCAGTGAAAACAGGGTAGCGGAGACCCAGTACTTC

size: -
D: -
J: TRBJ2-7
V: TRBV11-2
CDR3: CASSLLDPRYEQYF
DNA: TGTGCCAGCAGCTTGCTAGACCCCCGCTACGAGCAGTACTTC

size: few
D: TRBD2
J: TRBJ2-1
V: TRBV10-3
CDR3: CAISNGRLAGDNEQFF
DNA: TGTGCCATCAGCAATGGAAGGCTAGCGGGCGACAATGAGCAGTTCTTC

size: many
D: TRBD2
J: TRBJ2-3
V: TRBV5-6
CDR3: CASSPLTSGGDTQYF
DNA: TGTGCCAGCAGCCCACTTACTAGCGGGGGAGATACGCAGTATTTT

size: few
D: -
J: TRBJ1-4
V: TRBV3-1
CDR3: CASSHYSRTNEKLFF
DNA: TGTGCCAGCAGCCATTATAGCAGAACTAATGAAAAACTGTTTTTT

size: -
D: -
J: TRBJ2-1
V: TRBV19
CDR3: CASSMGKPSYNEQFF
DNA: TGTGCCAGTAGTATGGGTAAGCCTTCCTACAATGAGCAGTTCTTC

size: many
D: -
J: TRBJ2-5
V: TRBV29-1
CDR3: CSVVEGRVETQYF
DNA: TGCAGCGTTGTGGAGGGTAGGGTCGAGACCCAGTACTTC

size: -
D: TRBD1
J: TRBJ2-5
V: TRBV7-8
CDR3: CASSLPRQGRTQETQYF
DNA: TGTGCCAGCAGTCTACCTAGACAGGGGCGAACCCAAGAGACCCAGTACTTC

size: many
D: -
J: TRBJ1-2
V: TRBV20-1
CDR3: CSARKPLNYGYTF
DNA: TGCAGTGCTAGGAAACCCCTTAACTATGGCTACACCTTC

size: few
D: TRBD1
J: TRBJ1-5
V: TRBV24-1
CDR3: CATTRGQGRFQPQHF
DNA: TGTGCCACCACCAGGGGACAGGGTAGGTTTCAGCCCCAGCATTTT

size: few
D: -
J: TRBJ1-1
V: TRBV12-3/TRBV12-4
CDR3: CASSIGGPEAFF
DNA: TGTGCCAGCAGCATCGGGGGGCCTGAAGCTTTCTTT

size: -
D: -
J: TRBJ1-6
V: TRBV12-3/TRBV12-4
CDR3: CASSRRGRDSPLHF
DNA: TGTGCCAGCAGCCGACGGGGCAGGGATTCACCCCTCCACTTT

size: few
D: -
J: TRBJ2-3
V: TRBV24-1
CDR3: CATSDPRQAGDTQYF
DNA: TGTGCCACCAGTGACCCCAGACAGGCAGGAGATACGCAGTATTTT

size: -
D: -
J: TRBJ2-5
V: TRBV4-3
CDR3: CASSHGGTADKETQYF
DNA: TGCGCCAGCAGCCACGGGGGGACAGCAGATAAAGAGACCCAGTACTTC

size: few
D: TRBD1
J: TRBJ2-7
V: TRBV5-1
CDR3: CASSFDRGLSSYEQYF
DNA: TGCGCCAGCAGCTTCGACAGGGGGCTTAGCTCCTACGAGCAGTACTTC

size: -
D: -
J: TRBJ2-1
V: TRBV7-3
CDR3: CASSLNSGRVNEQFF
DNA: TGTGCCAGCAGCTTAAACAGTGGCCGGGTCAATGAGCAGTTCTTC

size: few
D: TRBD2
J: TRBJ2-3
V: TRBV10-3
CDR3: CAISETRTSGNTDTQYF
DNA: TGTGCCATCAGTGAAACTCGGACTAGCGGGAACACAGATACGCAGTATTTT

size: few
D: TRBD1
J: TRBJ2-5
V: TRBV5-5
CDR3: CASSLIDRGPQETQYF
DNA: TGTGCCAGCAGCTTGATTGACAGGGGACCCCAAGAGACCCAGTACTTC

size: few
D: TRBD2
J: TRBJ2-3
V: TRBV4-3
CDR3: CASSQGPSGGYADTQYF
DNA: TGCGCCAGCAGCCAAGGGCCTAGCGGGGGCTATGCAGATACGCAGTATTTT

size: few
D: TRBD2
J: TRBJ2-3
V: TRBV6-5
CDR3: CASSGGFTDTQYF
DNA: TGTGCCAGCAGCGGGGGGTTCACAGATACGCAGTATTTT

size: few
D: TRBD1
J: TRBJ1-1
V: TRBV11-2
CDR3: CASSPRRGQGTEAFF
DNA: TGTGCCAGCAGCCCTAGACGGGGACAGGGTACTGAAGCTTTCTTT

size: few
D: -
J: TRBJ1-1
V: TRBV6-2/TRBV6-3
CDR3: CASSGIGGGVNTEAFF
DNA: TGTGCCAGCTCAGGTATCGGGGGCGGAGTGAACACTGAAGCTTTCTTT

size: few
D: -
J: TRBJ1-1
V: TRBV5-1
CDR3: CASSGTAGNTEAFF
DNA: TGCGCCAGCAGCGGCACAGCAGGGAACACTGAAGCTTTCTTT

size: few
D: -
J: TRBJ2-6
V: TRBV9
CDR3: CASSVVGAGANVLTF
DNA: TGTGCCAGCAGCGTAGTAGGAGCTGGGGCCAACGTCCTGACTTTC

size: -
D: -
J: TRBJ2-3
V: TRBV24-1
CDR3: CATSERGSGTDTQYF
DNA: TGTGCCACCAGTGAGAGGGGGTCGGGCACAGATACGCAGTATTTT

size: -
D: TRBD1
J: TRBJ2-5
V: TRBV3-1
CDR3: CASLTRGETQYF
DNA: TGTGCCAGCCTAACCAGGGGGGAGACCCAGTACTTC

size: -
D: -
J: TRBJ2-1
V: TRBV20-1
CDR3: CSARPGAGTYNEQFF
DNA: TGCAGTGCTAGACCGGGCGCTGGGACGTACAATGAGCAGTTCTTC

size: -
D: -
J: TRBJ2-5
V: TRBV9
CDR3: CASSPRGQNQETQYF
DNA: TGTGCCAGCAGCCCCCGGGGGCAGAACCAAGAGACCCAGTACTTC

size: -
D: -
J: TRBJ2-3
V: TRBV3-1
CDR3: CASSYRDLRGDTQYF
DNA: TGTGCCAGCAGCTACCGGGACCTTCGGGGAGATACGCAGTATTTT

size: many
D: TRBD1
J: TRBJ2-1
V: TRBV7-6
CDR3: CASSLGGQHYNEQFF
DNA: TGTGCCAGCAGCTTAGGGGGACAGCACTACAATGAGCAGTTCTTC

size: -
D: -
J: TRBJ1-1
V: TRBV4-1
CDR3: CASSQVLGPPNTEAFF
DNA: TGCGCCAGCAGCCAAGTCCTGGGACCGCCCAACACTGAAGCTTTCTTT